Given below is one T cell receptor (beta chain) in context. Its target is not known. Germline CDR1 reads MNHEY; CDR2 reads SMNVEV (reference sequence). Trimming removed 6 bases from V and 4 bases from J, with 6 bases in between. CDR3 length equals 11 residues. The sample originates from a study of cytomegalovirus exposure and HLA in healthy donors. While the first cohort had over 650 subjects, the donors belonged to the separate validation cohort of about 120 subjects. Study-wide findings and caveats: There were some public TCRs occurring in many donors, but most TCR sequences were rare. The authors confirmed in vitro that a few CMV-associated chains were specific for CMV antigens. Cytomegalovirus status was reportedly diagnosed by the classifier with high specificity and sensitivity.

Method: immunoSEQ multiplex PCR; TCRdb's copy keeps in-frame clones and lacks some. Of some 170,000 clones listed, 86% were seen once; the top ten hold 5% to 7%. The chain recombines TRBV27 with TRBJ2-5; D gene ambiguous. The TCR sequence derives from a woman aged 25 to 45 in good health and CMV-seronegative. Material for sequencing was PBMCs. Here the CDR3 reads CASSGGETQYF. CDR3 DNA: TGTGCCAGCAGCGGCGGAGAGACCCAGTACTTC.